The clone carrying this T cell receptor beta chain was seen more than once but under ten times. Its target is unknown. The source of the sample is a study of naive and memory T cell subsets. Whole-study findings and limits: In naive cells, over 95% of TCR sequences were seen only once. Gini index rose across naive, CM, EM and EMRA in CD4 and CD8. Possibly reflecting memory cells re-expressing CD45RA, a few larger clonotypes occurred in naive repertoires, especially CD8.

Two oligonucleotides, mixed equimolar, formed the beta constant-region primer covering TRBC1 and TRBC2. Nested alpha and beta constant-region primers with the SP2 primer drove four PCR rounds on ligated cDNA. TCRdb fed the UMI-ligation and nested PCR reads into MiXCR, producing one record per CDR3 protein. The sample lists around 93,000 distinct CDR3 sequences, 11% seen once, with around 0.13% in the top ten. This CDR3 spans 15 amino acids. Deletions cut 5 bases from V and 1 base from J, with 14 bases between. Separate alpha and beta amplification began at the second PCR step. This TCR derives from a human donor in good health. The rearrangement links TRBV12-3 or TRBV12-4 to TRBJ1-1; no firm D call. The material sequenced was naive CD4+ T cells from blood. In nucleotides, the CDR3 is TGTGCCAGCAGTAATTCGGACGTTCGGAACACTGAAGCTTTCTTT. Its translation is CASSNSDVRNTEAFF.